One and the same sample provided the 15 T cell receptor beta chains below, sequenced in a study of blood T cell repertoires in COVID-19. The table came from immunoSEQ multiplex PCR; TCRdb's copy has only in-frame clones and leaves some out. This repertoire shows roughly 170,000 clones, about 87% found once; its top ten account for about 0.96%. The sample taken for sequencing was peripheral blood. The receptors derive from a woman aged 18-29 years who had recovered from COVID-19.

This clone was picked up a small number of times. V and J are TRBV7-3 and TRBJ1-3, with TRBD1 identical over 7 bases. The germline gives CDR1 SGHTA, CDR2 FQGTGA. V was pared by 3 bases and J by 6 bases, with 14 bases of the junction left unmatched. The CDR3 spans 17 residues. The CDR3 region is CASSFLAGGGRSNTIYF. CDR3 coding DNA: TGTGCCAGCAGCTTCCTGGCAGGGGGAGGCAGGTCAAACACCATATATTTT.

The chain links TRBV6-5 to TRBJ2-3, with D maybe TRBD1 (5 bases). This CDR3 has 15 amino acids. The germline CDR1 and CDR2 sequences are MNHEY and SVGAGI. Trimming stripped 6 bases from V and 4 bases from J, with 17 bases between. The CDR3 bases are TGTGCCAGCAGCCCCACAGGAAACAGAGCAGATACGCAGTATTTT. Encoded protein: CASSPTGNRADTQYF.

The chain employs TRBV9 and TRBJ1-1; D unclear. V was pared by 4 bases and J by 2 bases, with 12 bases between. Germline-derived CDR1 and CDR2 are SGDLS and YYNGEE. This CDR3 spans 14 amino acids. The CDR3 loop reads CASSPIPRNTEAFF. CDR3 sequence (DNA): TGTGCCAGCAGCCCAATACCGAGAAACACTGAAGCTTTCTTT.

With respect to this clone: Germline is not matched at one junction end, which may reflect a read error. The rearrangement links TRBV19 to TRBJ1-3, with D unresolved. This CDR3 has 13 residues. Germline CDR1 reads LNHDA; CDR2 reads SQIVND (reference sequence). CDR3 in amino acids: CASSINSGNTIYF. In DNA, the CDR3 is TGTGCCAGCAGTATCAACTCTGGAAACACCATATATTTT.

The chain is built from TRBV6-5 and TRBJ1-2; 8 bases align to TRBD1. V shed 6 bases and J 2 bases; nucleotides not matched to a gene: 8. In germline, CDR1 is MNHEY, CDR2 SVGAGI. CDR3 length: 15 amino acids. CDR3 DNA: TGTGCCAGCAGACCCGGACAGGGTTTCAACTATGGCTACACCTTC. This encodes CASRPGQGFNYGYTF.

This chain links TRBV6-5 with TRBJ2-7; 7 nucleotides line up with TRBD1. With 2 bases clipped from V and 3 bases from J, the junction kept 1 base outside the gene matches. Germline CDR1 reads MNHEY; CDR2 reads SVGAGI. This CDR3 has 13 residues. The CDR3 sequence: CASSYGDSYEQYF. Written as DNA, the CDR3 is TGTGCCAGCAGTTACGGGGACAGCTACGAGCAGTACTTC.

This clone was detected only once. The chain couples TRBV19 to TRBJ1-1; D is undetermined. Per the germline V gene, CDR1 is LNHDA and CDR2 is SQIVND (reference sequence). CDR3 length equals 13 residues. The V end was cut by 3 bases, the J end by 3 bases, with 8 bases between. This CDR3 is CASSISPYTEAFF. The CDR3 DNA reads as TGTGCCAGTAGTATTTCTCCGTACACTGAAGCTTTCTTT.

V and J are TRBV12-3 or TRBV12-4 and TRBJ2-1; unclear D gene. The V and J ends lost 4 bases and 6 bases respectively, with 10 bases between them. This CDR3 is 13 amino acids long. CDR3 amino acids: CASSWSLTNEQFF. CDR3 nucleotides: TGTGCCAGCAGTTGGAGCTTAACCAATGAGCAGTTCTTC.

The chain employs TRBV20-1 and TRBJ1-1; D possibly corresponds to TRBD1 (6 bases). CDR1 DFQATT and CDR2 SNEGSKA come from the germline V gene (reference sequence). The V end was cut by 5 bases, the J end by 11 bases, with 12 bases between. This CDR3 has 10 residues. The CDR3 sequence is CSAVQGSAFF. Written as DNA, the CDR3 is TGCAGTGCTGTACAGGGTTCGGCTTTCTTT.

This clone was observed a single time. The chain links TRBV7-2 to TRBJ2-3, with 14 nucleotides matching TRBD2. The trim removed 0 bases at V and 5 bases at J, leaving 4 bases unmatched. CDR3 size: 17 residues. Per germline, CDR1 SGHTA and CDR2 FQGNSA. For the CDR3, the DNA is TGTGCCAGCAGCTTAGCGGGACTAGCGGGAGTCAAAGATACGCAGTATTTT. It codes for CASSLAGLAGVKDTQYF.

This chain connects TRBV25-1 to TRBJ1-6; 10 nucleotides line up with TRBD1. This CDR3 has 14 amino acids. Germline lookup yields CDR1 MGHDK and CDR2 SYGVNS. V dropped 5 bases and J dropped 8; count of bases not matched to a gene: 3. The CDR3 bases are TGTGCCAGCAGTCCCGACAGGGGGCATTCACCCCTCCACTTT. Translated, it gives CASSPDRGHSPLHF.

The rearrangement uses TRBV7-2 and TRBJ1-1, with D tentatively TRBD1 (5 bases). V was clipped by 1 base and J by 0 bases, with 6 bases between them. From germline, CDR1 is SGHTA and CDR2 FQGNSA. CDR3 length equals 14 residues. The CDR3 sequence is CASSLDRMNTEAFF. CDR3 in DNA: TGTGCCAGCAGCTTAGACAGGATGAACACTGAAGCTTTCTTT.

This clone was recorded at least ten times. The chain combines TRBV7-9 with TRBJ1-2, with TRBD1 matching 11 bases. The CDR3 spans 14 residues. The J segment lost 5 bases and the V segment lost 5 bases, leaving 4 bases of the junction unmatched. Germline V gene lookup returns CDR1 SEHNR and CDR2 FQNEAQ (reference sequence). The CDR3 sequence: CASSPGQGDYGYTF. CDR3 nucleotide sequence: TGTGCCAGCAGCCCGGGACAGGGGGATTATGGCTACACCTTC.

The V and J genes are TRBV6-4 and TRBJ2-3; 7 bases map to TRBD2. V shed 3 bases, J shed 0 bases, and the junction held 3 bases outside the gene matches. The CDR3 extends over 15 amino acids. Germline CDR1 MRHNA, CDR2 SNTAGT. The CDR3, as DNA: TGTGCCAGCAGTGATGGCGGGGGAAGCACAGATACGCAGTATTTT. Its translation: CASSDGGGSTDTQYF.

This CDR3 is CASRSEGGTYEQYV. The DNA of the CDR3 is TGTGCCAGCAGATCCGAGGGCGGAACCTACGAGCAGTACGTC. The chain has TRBV6-4 and TRBJ2-7; perhaps TRBD2 as D (5 bases). V was clipped by 6 bases and J by 2 bases, with 14 bases between them. Germline assignment: CDR1 MRHNA and CDR2 SNTAGT. The CDR3 length is 14 residues.